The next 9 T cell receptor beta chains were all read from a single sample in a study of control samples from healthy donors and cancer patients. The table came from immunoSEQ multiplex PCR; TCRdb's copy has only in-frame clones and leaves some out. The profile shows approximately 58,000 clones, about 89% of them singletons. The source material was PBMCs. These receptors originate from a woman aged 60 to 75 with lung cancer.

DNA of the CDR3: TGCGCCAGCAGCGACCCGGGACAGGGATATTCACCCCTCCACTTT. Translated, it gives CASSDPGQGYSPLHF. The chain combines TRBV5-1 with TRBJ1-6, with 9 positions matching TRBD1. The CDR3 is 15 amino acids. Germline trimming cut 4 bases from V and 8 bases from J; bases unmatched to any gene: 7. Germline V gene data show CDR1 as SGHRS and CDR2 as YFSETQ.

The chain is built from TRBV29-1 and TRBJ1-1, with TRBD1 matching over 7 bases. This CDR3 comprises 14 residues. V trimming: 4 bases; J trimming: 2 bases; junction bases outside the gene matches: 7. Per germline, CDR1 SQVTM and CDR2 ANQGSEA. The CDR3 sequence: CSVVPGQANTEAFF. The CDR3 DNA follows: TGCAGCGTTGTCCCCGGACAGGCTAACACTGAAGCTTTCTTT. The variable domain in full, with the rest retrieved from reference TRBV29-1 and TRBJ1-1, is SAVISQKPSRDICQRGTSLTIQCQVDSQVTMMFWYRQQPGQSLTLIATANQGSEATYESGFVIDKFPISRPNLTFSTLTVSNMSPEDSSIYLCSVVPGQANTEAFFGQGTRLTVV.

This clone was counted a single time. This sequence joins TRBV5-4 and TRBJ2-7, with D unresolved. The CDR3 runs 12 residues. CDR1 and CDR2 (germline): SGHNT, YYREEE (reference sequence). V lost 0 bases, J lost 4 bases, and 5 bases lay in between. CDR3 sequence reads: CASSLDTYEQYF. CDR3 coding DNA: TGTGCCAGCAGCTTGGACACGTACGAGCAGTACTTC.

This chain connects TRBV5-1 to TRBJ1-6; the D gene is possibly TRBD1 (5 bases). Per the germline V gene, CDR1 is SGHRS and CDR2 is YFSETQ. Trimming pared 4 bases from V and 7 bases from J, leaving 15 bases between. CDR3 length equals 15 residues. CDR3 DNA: TGCGCCAGCAGCCGGGATGGGGCAGGGAATTCACCCCTCCACTTT. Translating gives CASSRDGAGNSPLHF.

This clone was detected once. This CDR3 is CASTWGGGQGTDTQYF. CDR3 sequence (DNA): TGTGCCAGCACATGGGGAGGGGGACAGGGCACAGATACGCAGTATTTT. The chain couples TRBV5-6 to TRBJ2-3, with a weak D call TRBD1 (8 bases). Per the germline V gene, CDR1 is SGHDT and CDR2 is YYEEEE. V was cut by 6 bases and J by 1 base, with 18 bases left in between. The CDR3 runs to 16 residues.

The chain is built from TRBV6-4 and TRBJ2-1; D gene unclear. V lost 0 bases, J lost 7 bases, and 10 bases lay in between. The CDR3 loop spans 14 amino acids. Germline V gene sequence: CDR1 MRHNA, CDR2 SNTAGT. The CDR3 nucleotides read TGTGCCAGCAGTGACTCTAATAGTGCGAATGAGCAGTTCTTC. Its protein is CASSDSNSANEQFF.

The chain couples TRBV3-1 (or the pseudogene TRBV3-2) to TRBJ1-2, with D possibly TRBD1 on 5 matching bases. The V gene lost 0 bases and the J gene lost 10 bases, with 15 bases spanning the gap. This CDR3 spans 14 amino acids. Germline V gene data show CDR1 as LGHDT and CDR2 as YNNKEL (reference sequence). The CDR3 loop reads CASSQELQVGDYTF. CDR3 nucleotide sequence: TGTGCCAGCAGCCAAGAACTACAGGTCGGGGACTACACCTTC.

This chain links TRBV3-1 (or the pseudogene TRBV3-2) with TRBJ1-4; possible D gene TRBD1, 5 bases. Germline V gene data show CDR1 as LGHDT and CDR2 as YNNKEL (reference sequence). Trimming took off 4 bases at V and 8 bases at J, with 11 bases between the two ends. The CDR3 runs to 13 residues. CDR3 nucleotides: TGTGCCAGCAGCCTCACGGCAGGGGAAAAACTGTTTTTT. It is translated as CASSLTAGEKLFF.

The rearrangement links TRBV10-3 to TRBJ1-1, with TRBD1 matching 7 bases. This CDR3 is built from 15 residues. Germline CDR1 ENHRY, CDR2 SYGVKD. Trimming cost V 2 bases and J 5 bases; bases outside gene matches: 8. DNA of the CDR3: TGTGCCATCAGTGAGCTTAGACAGGGAGGGACTGAAGCTTTCTTT. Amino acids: CAISELRQGGTEAFF.